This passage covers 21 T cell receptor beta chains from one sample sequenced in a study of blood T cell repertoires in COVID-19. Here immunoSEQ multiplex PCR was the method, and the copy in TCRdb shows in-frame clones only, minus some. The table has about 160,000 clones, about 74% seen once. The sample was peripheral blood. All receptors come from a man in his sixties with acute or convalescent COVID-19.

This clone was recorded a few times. The CDR3 region has the DNA TGTGCCAGCAGTTACTCTGAAGGGGGCTACGGGACCCAGTACTTC. Translation gives CASSYSEGGYGTQYF. J is TRBJ2-5 and V is TRBV6-6; 7 bases are shared with TRBD1. CDR3 length: 15 residues. V lost 0 bases, J lost 7 bases, and 8 bases stayed unmatched. Per germline, CDR1 MNHNY and CDR2 SVGAGI (reference sequence).

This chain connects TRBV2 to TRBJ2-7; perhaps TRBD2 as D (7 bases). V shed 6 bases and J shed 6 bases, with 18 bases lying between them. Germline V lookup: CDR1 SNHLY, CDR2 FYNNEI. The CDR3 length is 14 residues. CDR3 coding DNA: TGTGCCAGCAGGTTTGGGGGGGCGACAACCGAGCAGTACTTC. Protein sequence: CASRFGGATTEQYF.

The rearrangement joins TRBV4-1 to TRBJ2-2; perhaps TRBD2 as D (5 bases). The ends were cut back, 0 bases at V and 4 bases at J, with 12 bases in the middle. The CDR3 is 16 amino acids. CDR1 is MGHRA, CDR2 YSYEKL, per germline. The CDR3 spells CASSQEGRQITGELFF. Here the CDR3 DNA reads TGCGCCAGCAGCCAAGAGGGGAGACAAATCACCGGGGAGCTGTTTTTT.

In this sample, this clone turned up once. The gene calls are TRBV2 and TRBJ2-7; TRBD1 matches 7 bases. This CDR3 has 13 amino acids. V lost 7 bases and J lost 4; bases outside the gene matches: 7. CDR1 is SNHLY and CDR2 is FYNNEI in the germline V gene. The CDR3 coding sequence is TGTGCCAGCAAATTGGGACAGACATACGAGCAGTACTTC. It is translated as CASKLGQTYEQYF.

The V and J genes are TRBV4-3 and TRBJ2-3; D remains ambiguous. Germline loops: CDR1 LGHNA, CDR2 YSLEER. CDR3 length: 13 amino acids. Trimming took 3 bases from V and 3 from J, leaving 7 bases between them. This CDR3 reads CASSQEKTDTQYF. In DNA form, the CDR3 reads TGCGCCAGCAGCCAGGAGAAAACAGATACGCAGTATTTT.

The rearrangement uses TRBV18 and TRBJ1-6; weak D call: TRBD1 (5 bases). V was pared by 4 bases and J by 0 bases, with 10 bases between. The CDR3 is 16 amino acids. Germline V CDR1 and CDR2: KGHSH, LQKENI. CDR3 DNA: TGTGCCAGCTCACGGGGCATTAGCTCCTATAATTCACCCCTCCACTTT. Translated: CASSRGISSYNSPLHF.

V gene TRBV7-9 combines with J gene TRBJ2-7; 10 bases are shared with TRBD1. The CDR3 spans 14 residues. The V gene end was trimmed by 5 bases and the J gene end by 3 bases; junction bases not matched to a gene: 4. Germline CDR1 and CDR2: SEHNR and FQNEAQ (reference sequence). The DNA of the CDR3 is TGTGCCAGCAGCGCCGGGACAGGGGACTACGAGCAGTACTTC. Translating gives CASSAGTGDYEQYF.

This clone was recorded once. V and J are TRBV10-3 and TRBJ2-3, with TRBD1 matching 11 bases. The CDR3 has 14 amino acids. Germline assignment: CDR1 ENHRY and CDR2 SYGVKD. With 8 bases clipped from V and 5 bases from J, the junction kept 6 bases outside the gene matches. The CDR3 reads CAISGQGAKDTQYF. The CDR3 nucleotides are TGTGCCATCTCCGGACAGGGGGCGAAAGATACGCAGTATTTT.

CDR3 residues: CASSPTTSGTQYF. Written as DNA, the CDR3 is TGTGCCAGCAGTCCTACGACTAGCGGTACGCAGTATTTT. The chain has TRBV2 and TRBJ2-3; 9 bases map to TRBD2. CDR3 size: 13 residues. In germline, CDR1 is SNHLY, CDR2 FYNNEI. Losses at the gene ends were 5 bases for V and 8 bases for J; bases not matched to a gene: 5.

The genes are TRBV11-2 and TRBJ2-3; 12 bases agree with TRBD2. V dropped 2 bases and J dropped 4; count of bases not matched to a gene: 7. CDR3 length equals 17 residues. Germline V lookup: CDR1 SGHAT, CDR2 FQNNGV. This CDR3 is CASSLNYLAGGPDTQYF. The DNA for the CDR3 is TGTGCCAGCAGCTTAAACTACCTAGCGGGGGGGCCAGATACGCAGTATTTT.

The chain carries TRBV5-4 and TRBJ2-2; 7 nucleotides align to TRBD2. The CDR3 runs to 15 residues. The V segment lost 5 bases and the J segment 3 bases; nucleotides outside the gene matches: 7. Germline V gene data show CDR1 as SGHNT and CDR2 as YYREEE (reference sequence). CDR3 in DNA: TGTGCCAGCAGTTGGACTAGTGGGTACACCGGGGAGCTGTTTTTT. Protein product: CASSWTSGYTGELFF.

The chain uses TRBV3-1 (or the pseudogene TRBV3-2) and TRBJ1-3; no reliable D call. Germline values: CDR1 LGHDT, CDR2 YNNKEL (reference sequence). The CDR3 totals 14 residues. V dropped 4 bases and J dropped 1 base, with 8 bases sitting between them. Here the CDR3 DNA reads TGTGCCAGCAGCCCAGACGGTTCTGGAAACACCATATATTTT. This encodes CASSPDGSGNTIYF.

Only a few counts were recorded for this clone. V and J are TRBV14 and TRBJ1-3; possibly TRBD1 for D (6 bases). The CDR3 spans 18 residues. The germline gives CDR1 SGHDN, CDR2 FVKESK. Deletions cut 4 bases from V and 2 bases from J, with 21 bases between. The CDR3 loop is CASSPRGTGTVAGNTIYF. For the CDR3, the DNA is TGTGCCAGCAGCCCGAGGGGAACAGGGACGGTCGCTGGAAACACCATATATTTT.

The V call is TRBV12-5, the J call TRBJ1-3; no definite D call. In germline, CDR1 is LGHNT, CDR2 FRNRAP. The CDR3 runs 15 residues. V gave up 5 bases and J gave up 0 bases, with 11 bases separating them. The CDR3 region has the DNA TGTGCTAGTGGTATGGGCGGGCCCTCTGGAAACACCATATATTTT. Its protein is CASGMGGPSGNTIYF.

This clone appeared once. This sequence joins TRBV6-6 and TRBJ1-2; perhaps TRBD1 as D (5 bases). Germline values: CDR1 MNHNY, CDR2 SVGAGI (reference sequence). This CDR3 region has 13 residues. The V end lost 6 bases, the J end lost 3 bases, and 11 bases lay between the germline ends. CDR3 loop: CASSPQGDYGYTF. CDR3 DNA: TGTGCCAGCAGCCCACAAGGGGACTATGGCTACACCTTC.

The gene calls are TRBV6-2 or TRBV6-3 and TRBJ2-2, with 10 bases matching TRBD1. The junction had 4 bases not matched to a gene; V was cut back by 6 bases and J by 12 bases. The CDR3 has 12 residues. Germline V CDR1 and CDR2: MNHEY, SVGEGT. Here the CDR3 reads CASSLDRGQLFF. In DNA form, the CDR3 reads TGTGCCAGCAGCCTCGACAGGGGGCAGCTGTTTTTT.

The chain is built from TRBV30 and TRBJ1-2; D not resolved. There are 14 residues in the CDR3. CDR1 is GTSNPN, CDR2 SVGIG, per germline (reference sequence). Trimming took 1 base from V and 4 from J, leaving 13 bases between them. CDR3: CAWSAKTGIYGYTF. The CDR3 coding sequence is TGTGCCTGGAGTGCTAAGACGGGGATCTATGGCTACACCTTC.

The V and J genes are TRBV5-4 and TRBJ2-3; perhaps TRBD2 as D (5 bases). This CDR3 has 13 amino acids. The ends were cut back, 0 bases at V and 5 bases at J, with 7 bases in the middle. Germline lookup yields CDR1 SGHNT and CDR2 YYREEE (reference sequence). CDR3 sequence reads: CASSLVRGDTQYF. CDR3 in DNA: TGTGCCAGCAGCTTGGTACGGGGAGATACGCAGTATTTT.

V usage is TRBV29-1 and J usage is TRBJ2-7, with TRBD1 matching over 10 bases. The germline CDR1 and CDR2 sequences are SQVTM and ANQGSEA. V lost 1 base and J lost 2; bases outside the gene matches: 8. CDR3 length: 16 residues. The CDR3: CSVEVIIGTGAYEQYF. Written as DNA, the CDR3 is TGCAGCGTTGAAGTAATTATAGGGACAGGGGCCTACGAGCAGTACTTC.

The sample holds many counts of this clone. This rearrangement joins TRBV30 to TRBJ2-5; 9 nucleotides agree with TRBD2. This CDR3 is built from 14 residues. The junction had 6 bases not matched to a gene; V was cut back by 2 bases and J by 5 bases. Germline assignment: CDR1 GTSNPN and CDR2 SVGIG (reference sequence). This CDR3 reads CAWSSAGGLETQYF. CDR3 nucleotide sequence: TGTGCCTGGAGTTCGGCGGGGGGGCTCGAGACCCAGTACTTC.

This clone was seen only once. CDR3 bases: TGTGCCAGCAAGGGAGTGGAGGGCTACACCTTC. This encodes CASKGVEGYTF. The chain carries TRBV2 and TRBJ1-2; D remains ambiguous. The germline CDR1 and CDR2 sequences are SNHLY and FYNNEI. The CDR3 length is 11 residues. V lost 7 bases to trimming and J lost 8 bases, with 11 bases between them.